This T cell receptor beta chain emerged from a study of regulatory T cells in long-lasting Graves disease. Specified time point: newly diagnosed GD, antithyroid drugs for less than 3 months. From RNA extracted from PBMCs, the TCR library was made. CDR3 length equals 15 residues. V shed 3 bases and J shed 5 bases, with 14 bases lying between them. Germline-derived CDR1 and CDR2 are MGHRA and YSYEKL. Library construction for TCR beta used iRepertoire HTBI primers and Arm-PCR of CDR3 regions. MiXCR was run by TCRdb on the multiplex PCR reads, yielding one entry per CDR3 protein. The sample contains 250,000 to 300,000 distinct CDR3 sequences, under 20% of which appear only once. Separately, the same data were catalogued under a study of T cells in Graves' hyperthyroidism and ophthalmopathy.

The clonotype was recovered from a woman aged 25 to 39 with Graves disease. Source: peripheral blood mononuclear cells (PBMCs), taken at new diagnosis, from a patient treated with antithyroid drugs. The rearrangement links TRBV4-1 to TRBJ2-1; D is uncertain. The CDR3 nucleotides are TGCGCCAGCAGCCATACCAGACGTGATGACAATGAGCAGTTCTTC. Translating gives CASSHTRRDDNEQFF.